Presented here are 4 T cell receptor beta chains from one specimen sequenced in a study of cytomegalovirus exposure and HLA in healthy donors. Use of 60 Vbeta and 13 Jbeta primers characterized the PCR. Assay used: immunoSEQ multiplex PCR; TCRdb lists only in-frame clones, some missing. The data hold around 150,000 clones, with approximately 75% observed a single time. The material sequenced was PBMCs. The receptors come from a young woman in good health and CMV-seronegative.

The rearrangement uses TRBV5-1 and TRBJ2-2; possible D gene TRBD2, 6 bases. The CDR3 is 17 amino acids. Looked up from germline, CDR1 is SGHRS and CDR2 is YFSETQ. Trimming removed 0 bases at V and 4 bases at J, with 16 bases between. The CDR3 sequence is CASSLGGLGGGTGELFF. The CDR3, as DNA: TGCGCCAGCAGCTTGGGAGGCCTCGGGGGAGGCACCGGGGAGCTGTTTTTT. Using reference TRBV5-1 and TRBJ2-2 for the parts outside the CDR3, the full variable domain is KAGVTQTPRYLIKTRGQQVTLSCSPISGHRSVSWYQQTPGQGLQFLFEYFSETQRNKGNFPGRFSGRQFSNSRSEMNVSTLELGDSALYLCASSLGGLGGGTGELFFGEGSRLTVL.

V usage is TRBV27 and J usage is TRBJ2-1; 11 bases align to TRBD2. Germline values: CDR1 MNHEY, CDR2 SMNVEV (reference sequence). CDR3 length: 16 residues. J lost 7 bases, V lost 5 bases, and 10 bases had no gene match. CDR3 amino acids: CASSPRGTSGVNEQFF. The CDR3 DNA reads TGTGCCAGCAGTCCCAGGGGGACTAGCGGTGTTAATGAGCAGTTCTTC.

This chain connects TRBV2 to TRBJ1-6; 8 bases align to TRBD1. The CDR3 loop spans 15 amino acids. The V gene's germline CDR1 is SNHLY and CDR2 FYNNEI. Trimming cost V 6 bases and J 5 bases; bases outside gene matches: 6. CDR3 protein: CASSQGTGNNSPLHF. As DNA, the CDR3 is TGTGCCAGCAGCCAAGGGACAGGAAATAATTCACCCCTCCACTTT.

The chain employs TRBV5-1 and TRBJ1-2; 7 positions agree with TRBD1. Germline trimming cut 4 bases from V and 2 bases from J; bases unmatched to any gene: 8. In germline, CDR1 is SGHRS, CDR2 YFSETQ. The CDR3 runs to 15 residues. The CDR3 region has the DNA TGCGCCAGCAGCCCCCGGACAGGCTACAACTATGGCTACACCTTC. As protein: CASSPRTGYNYGYTF.